Each of the 10 T cell receptor beta chains below was sequenced from the same sample in a study of memory CD4+ T cells and cytomegalovirus serostatus. The method was immunoSEQ multiplex PCR; TCRdb's version includes in-frame clones alone and lacks a portion of them. The data show about 53,000 clones, about 81% seen once. Single viable CD3+CD4+CD8-CD45RO+ cells were sorted as the memory CD4+ T cells. Input material: memory CD4+ T cells from blood. The receptors originated from an adult in good health and CMV-seronegative.

V usage is TRBV6-6 and J usage is TRBJ2-2, with D perhaps matching TRBD1 or TRBD2 (5 bases each). V was clipped by 2 bases and J by 7 bases, with 11 bases between them. The CDR3 is made up of 14 amino acids. Per germline, CDR1 MNHNY and CDR2 SVGAGI (reference sequence). The CDR3 region is CASSYEGLIGELFF. CDR3 DNA sequence: TGTGCCAGCAGTTACGAGGGGCTGATCGGGGAGCTGTTTTTT.

A word on this clone: Because the CDR3's place on the DNA is in doubt, the DNA is left out and the CDR3 is given as listed by TCRdb. CDR3 region: CASSFGPGQGGGYTF. V and J are TRBV7-9 and TRBJ1-2; TRBD1 is taken as the D call from the table, unchecked against the DNA. Germline CDR1 and CDR2: SEHNR and FQNEAQ (reference sequence). The CDR3 adds up to 15 amino acids, both ends counted.

The count of this clone is one. The chain uses TRBV7-3 and TRBJ2-2, with 13 positions matching TRBD2. In germline, CDR1 is SGHTA, CDR2 FQGTGA. The CDR3 is 16 amino acids. V shed 5 bases, J shed 5 bases, and the junction held 5 bases outside the gene matches. The CDR3 loop is CASSPRTSGRTGELFF. As DNA, the CDR3 is TGTGCCAGCAGCCCGCGGACTAGCGGGAGAACCGGGGAGCTGTTTTTT. Using reference TRBV7-3 and TRBJ2-2 for the parts outside the CDR3, the full variable domain is GAGVSQTPSNKVTEKGKYVELRCDPISGHTALYWYRQSLGQGPEFLIYFQGTGAADDSGLPNDRFFAVRPEGSVSTLKIQRTERGDSAVYLCASSPRTSGRTGELFFGEGSRLTVL.

This sequence joins TRBV5-4 and TRBJ2-7; no firm D call. The V end lost 4 bases, the J end lost 3 bases, and 14 bases lay between the germline ends. Germline CDR1 SGHNT, CDR2 YYREEE (reference sequence). The CDR3 loop spans 14 amino acids. The CDR3 sequence: CASSPSFKGYEQYF. In nucleotides, the CDR3 is TGTGCCAGCAGCCCGTCATTCAAAGGCTACGAGCAGTACTTC.

This chain connects TRBV7-8 to TRBJ2-1; 8 bases agree with TRBD2. The V gene end was trimmed by 5 bases and the J gene end by 7 bases; junction bases not matched to a gene: 22. CDR1 and CDR2 from the germline V gene are SGHVS and FQNEAQ. CDR3 length: 19 residues. CDR3 sequence: CASSATALLSGRGRNEQFF. The DNA for the CDR3 is TGTGCCAGCAGCGCTACCGCCCTATTAAGCGGGAGAGGTCGGAATGAGCAGTTCTTC.

V gene TRBV4-1 combines with J gene TRBJ2-1; 9 bases match TRBD2. Trimming cost V 4 bases and J 2 bases; bases outside gene matches: 6. The CDR3 extends over 16 amino acids. Germline CDR1 and CDR2: MGHRA and YSYEKL. The CDR3 DNA sequence: TGCGCCAGCAGCCCCTCTAGCGGGACCACCTACAATGAGCAGTTCTTC. It translates to CASSPSSGTTYNEQFF.

The V gene is TRBV10-3, the J gene TRBJ1-2, with no clear D. With 4 bases removed from V and 10 bases from J, the gap between germline ends came to 10 bases. This CDR3 comprises 11 residues. The V gene's germline CDR1 is ENHRY and CDR2 SYGVKD. The CDR3 sequence: CAISGGRDYTF. CDR3 bases: TGTGCCATCAGTGGCGGCCGCGACTACACCTTC.

A word on this clone: At one end the junction does not follow the germline gene, possibly because of a read error. The rearrangement links TRBV6-5 to TRBJ2-5; D gene ambiguous. Matching the DNA end better, TRBJ2-7 makes the J call doubtful. CDR1 is MNHEY, CDR2 SVGAGI, per germline. CDR3 length: 14 residues. CDR3: CAISDQSKNYEQYF. The CDR3 DNA sequence: TGTGCCATCAGTGACCAGTCGAAGAACTACGAGCAGTACTTC.

The genes are TRBV29-1 and TRBJ1-2; D is uncertain. The CDR3 sequence is 11 residues long. Per germline, CDR1 SQVTM and CDR2 ANQGSEA. The V gene lost 4 bases and the J gene lost 5 bases, with 8 bases spanning the gap. CDR3 coding DNA: TGCAGCGTTGTCAAAGCTTATGGCTACACCTTC. This gives the protein CSVVKAYGYTF. Full variable domain (rest looked up from reference TRBV29-1 and TRBJ1-2): SAVISQKPSRDICQRGTSLTIQCQVDSQVTMMFWYRQQPGQSLTLIATANQGSEATYESGFVIDKFPISRPNLTFSTLTVSNMSPEDSSIYLCSVVKAYGYTFGSGTRLTVV.

The chain is built from TRBV7-3 and TRBJ2-7; 13 nucleotides agree with TRBD2. V lost 3 bases to trimming and J lost 6 bases; unmatched junction nucleotides: 2. The germline V gene encodes CDR1 SGHTA and CDR2 FQGTGA. The CDR3 spans 14 residues. CDR3 amino acids: CASSLGLAGSEQYF. In DNA form, the CDR3 reads TGTGCCAGCAGCTTGGGACTAGCGGGAAGCGAGCAGTACTTC.